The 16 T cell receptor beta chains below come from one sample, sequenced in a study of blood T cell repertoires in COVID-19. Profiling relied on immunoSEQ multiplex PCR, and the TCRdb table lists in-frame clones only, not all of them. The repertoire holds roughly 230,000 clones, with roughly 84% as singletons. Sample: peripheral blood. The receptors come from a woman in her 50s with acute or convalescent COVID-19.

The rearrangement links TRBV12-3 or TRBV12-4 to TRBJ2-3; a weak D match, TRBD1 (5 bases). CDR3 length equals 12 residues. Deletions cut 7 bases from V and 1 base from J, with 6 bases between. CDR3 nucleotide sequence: TGTGCCAGCAAAGGGGGCACAGATACGCAGTATTTT. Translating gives CASKGGTDTQYF.

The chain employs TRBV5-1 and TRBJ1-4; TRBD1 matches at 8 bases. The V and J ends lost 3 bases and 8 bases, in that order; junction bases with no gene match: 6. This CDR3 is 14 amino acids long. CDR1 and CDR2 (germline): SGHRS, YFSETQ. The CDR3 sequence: CASSSTGDQEKLFF. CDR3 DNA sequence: TGCGCCAGCAGCTCGACAGGGGATCAGGAAAAACTGTTTTTT.

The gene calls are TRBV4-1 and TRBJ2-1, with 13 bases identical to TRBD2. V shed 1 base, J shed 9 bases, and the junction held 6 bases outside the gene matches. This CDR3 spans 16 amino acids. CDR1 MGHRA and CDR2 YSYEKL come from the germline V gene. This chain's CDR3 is CASSQGGLAGSGEQFF. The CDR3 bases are TGCGCCAGCAGCCAAGGGGGACTAGCGGGATCCGGTGAGCAGTTCTTC.

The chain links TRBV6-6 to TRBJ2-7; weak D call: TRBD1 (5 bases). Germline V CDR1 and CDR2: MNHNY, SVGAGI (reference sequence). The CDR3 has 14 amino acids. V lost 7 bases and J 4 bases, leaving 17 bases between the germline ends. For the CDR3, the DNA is TGTGCCAGCAAGGGTGACAGACTTTTTTACGAGCAGTACTTC. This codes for CASKGDRLFYEQYF.

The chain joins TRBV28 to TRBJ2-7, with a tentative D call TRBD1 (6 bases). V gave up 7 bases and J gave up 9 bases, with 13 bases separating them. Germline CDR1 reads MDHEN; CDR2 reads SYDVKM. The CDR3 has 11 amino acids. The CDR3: CASISLGAQYF. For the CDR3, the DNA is TGTGCCAGCATCTCCCTGGGGGCGCAGTACTTC. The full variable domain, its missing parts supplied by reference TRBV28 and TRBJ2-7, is DVKVTQSSRYLVKRTGEKVFLECVQDMDHENMFWYRQDPGLGLRLIYFSYDVKMKEKGDIPEGYSVSREKKERFSLILESASTNQTSMYLCASISLGAQYFGPGTRLTVT.

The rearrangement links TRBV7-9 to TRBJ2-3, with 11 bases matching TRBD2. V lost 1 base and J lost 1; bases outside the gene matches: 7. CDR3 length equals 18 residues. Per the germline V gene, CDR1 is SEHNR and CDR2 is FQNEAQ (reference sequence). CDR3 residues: CASSLDTSGSVGTDTQYF. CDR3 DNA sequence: TGTGCCAGCAGCTTAGATACTAGCGGGAGTGTTGGCACAGATACGCAGTATTTT.

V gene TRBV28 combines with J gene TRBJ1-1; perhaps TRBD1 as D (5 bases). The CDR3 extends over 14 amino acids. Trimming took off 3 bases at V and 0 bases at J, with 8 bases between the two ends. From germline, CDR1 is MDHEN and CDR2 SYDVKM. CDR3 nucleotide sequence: TGTGCCAGCAGTTTCCCAGGGATGAACACTGAAGCTTTCTTT. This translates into CASSFPGMNTEAFF.

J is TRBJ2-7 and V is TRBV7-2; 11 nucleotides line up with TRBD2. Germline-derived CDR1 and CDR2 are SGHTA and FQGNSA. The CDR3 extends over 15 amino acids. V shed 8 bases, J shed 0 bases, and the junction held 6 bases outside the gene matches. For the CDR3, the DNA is TGTGCCAGCTCTCTAGCGGGGGGTCCCTCCTACGAGCAGTACTTC. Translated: CASSLAGGPSYEQYF.

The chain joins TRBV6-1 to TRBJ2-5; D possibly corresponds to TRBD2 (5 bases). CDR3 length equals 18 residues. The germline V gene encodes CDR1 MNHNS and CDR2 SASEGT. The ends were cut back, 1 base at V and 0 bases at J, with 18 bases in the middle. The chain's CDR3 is CASSEVDGRAGYQETQYF. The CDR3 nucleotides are TGTGCCAGCAGTGAAGTCGACGGGCGGGCTGGTTACCAAGAGACCCAGTACTTC.

CDR3 DNA: TGTGCCAGCAGCTTCTTTGACAGGAACACTGAAGCTTTCTTT. It translates to CASSFFDRNTEAFF. This chain joins TRBV11-2 and TRBJ1-1, with D perhaps matching TRBD1 (5 bases). Germline V gives CDR1 SGHAT, CDR2 FQNNGV. With 3 bases removed from V and 1 base from J, the gap between germline ends came to 9 bases. The CDR3 sequence is 14 residues long.

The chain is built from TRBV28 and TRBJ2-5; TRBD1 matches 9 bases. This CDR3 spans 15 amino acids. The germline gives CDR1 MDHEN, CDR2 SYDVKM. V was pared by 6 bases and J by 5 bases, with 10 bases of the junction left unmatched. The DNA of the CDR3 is TGTGCCAGCAGACCCACAGGGGGCGCGGGGGAGACCCAGTACTTC. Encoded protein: CASRPTGGAGETQYF.

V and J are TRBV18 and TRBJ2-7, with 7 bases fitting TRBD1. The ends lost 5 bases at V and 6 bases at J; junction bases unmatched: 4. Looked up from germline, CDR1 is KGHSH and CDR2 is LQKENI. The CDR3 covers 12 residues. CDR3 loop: CASSTTGFEQYF. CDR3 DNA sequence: TGTGCCAGCTCAACGACAGGGTTCGAGCAGTACTTC.

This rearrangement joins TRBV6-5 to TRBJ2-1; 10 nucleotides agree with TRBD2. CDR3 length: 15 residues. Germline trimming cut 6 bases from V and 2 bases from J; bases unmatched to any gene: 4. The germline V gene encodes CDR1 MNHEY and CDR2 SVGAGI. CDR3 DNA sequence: TGTGCCAGCAGGGCTAGCGGGGGACCCTACAATGAGCAGTTCTTC. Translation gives CASRASGGPYNEQFF.

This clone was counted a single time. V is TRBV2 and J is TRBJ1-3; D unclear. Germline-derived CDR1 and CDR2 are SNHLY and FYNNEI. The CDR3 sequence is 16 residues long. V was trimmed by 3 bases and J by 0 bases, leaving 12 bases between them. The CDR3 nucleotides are TGTGCCAGCAGTGACCCAGGTCTGAGCTCTGGAAACACCATATATTTT. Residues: CASSDPGLSSGNTIYF.

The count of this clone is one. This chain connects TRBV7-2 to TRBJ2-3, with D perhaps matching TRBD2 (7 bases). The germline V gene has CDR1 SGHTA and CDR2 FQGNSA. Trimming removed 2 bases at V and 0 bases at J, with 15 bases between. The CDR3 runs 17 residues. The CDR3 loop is CASSLYSGGFSTDTQYF. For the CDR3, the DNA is TGTGCCAGCAGCTTATACTCGGGGGGCTTTAGCACAGATACGCAGTATTTT.

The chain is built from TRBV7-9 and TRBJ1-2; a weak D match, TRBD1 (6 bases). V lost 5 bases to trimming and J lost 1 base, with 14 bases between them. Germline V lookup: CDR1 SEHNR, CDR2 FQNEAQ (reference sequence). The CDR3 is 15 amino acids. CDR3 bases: TGTGCCAGCAGCACCAGCTACAGGGATAACTATGGCTACACCTTC. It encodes CASSTSYRDNYGYTF.